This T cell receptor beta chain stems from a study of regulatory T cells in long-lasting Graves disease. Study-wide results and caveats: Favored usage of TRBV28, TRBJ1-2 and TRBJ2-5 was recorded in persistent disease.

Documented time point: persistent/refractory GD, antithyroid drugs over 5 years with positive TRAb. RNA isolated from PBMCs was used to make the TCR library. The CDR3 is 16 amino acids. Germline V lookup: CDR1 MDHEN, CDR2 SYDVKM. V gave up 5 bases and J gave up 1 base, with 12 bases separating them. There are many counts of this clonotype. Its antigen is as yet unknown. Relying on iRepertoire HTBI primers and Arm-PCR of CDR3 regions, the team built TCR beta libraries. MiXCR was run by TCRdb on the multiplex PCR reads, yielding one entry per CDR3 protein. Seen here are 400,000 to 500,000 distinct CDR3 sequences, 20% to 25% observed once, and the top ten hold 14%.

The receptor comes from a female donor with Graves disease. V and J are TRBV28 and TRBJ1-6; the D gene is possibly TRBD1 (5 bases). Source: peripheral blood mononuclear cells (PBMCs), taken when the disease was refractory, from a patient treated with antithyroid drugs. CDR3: CASSQEGLSYNSPLHF. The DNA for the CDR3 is TGTGCCAGCAGTCAAGAGGGGCTGTCCTATAATTCACCCCTCCACTTT.